These T cell receptor beta chains were read from a single sample in a study of shared clonotypes between healthy human individuals. Data came from immunoSEQ multiplex PCR; TCRdb stores just in-frame clones and leaves some out. Among about 1.5 million clones, approximately 98% were seen once, and the ten largest hold approximately 0.44%. Sequencing was carried out using naive CD4+ T cells sorted from blood. The receptors derive from a man aged 25 to 40 in good health. CDR3s include the opening cysteine and the closing phenylalanine or tryptophan. Fields, in order: D gene, J gene, CDR3 length, clone size, V gene, CDR3 DNA, CDR3 protein. A D gene is named only where the DNA matches it firmly. A clone size is listed for some rows: how often the clone was seen (once, few, many), or a class if it is expanded.

d_call: TRBD1
j_call: TRBJ1-2
cdr3_length: 15
clone_size: NA
v_call: TRBV18
cdr3_nt: TGTGCCAGCTCACCCCCAGGGGGCGCAAACTATGGCTACACCTTC
cdr3_aa: CASSPPGGANYGYTF

d_call: NA
j_call: TRBJ1-2
cdr3_length: 11
clone_size: once
v_call: TRBV20-1
cdr3_nt: TGCAGTGCTAGTCAGGACGGTGGCTACACCTTC
cdr3_aa: CSASQDGGYTF

d_call: NA
j_call: TRBJ2-7
cdr3_length: 12
clone_size: NA
v_call: TRBV30
cdr3_nt: TGTGCCTGGAGTCCCGGTGGGGACGAGCAGTACTTC
cdr3_aa: CAWSPGGDEQYF

d_call: TRBD2
j_call: TRBJ2-2
cdr3_length: 15
clone_size: NA
v_call: TRBV7-9
cdr3_nt: TGTGCCAGCAGAACCGGGACTACGAACACCGGGGAGCTGTTTTTT
cdr3_aa: CASRTGTTNTGELFF

d_call: NA
j_call: TRBJ2-3
cdr3_length: 15
clone_size: NA
v_call: TRBV6-6
cdr3_nt: TGTGCCAGCAGTTACCAGGACAGTTCCACAGATACGCAGTATTTT
cdr3_aa: CASSYQDSSTDTQYF

d_call: NA
j_call: TRBJ1-3
cdr3_length: 11
clone_size: NA
v_call: TRBV18
cdr3_nt: TGTGCCAGTTCGGTCGAGGACACCATATATTTT
cdr3_aa: CASSVEDTIYF

d_call: TRBD2
j_call: TRBJ2-1
cdr3_length: 21
clone_size: once
v_call: TRBV18
cdr3_nt: TGTGCCAGCTCACCCCGTAGATCGGCGGGAGAGAGACCCTGGAGATTCGATGAGCAGTTCTTC
cdr3_aa: CASSPRRSAGERPWRFDEQFF

d_call: TRBD2
j_call: TRBJ2-2
cdr3_length: 18
clone_size: NA
v_call: TRBV5-5
cdr3_nt: TGTGCCAGCAGCCCCCGTTTTGTCAGCGGGAGAGGCACCGGGGAGCTGTTTTTT
cdr3_aa: CASSPRFVSGRGTGELFF

d_call: NA
j_call: TRBJ2-5
cdr3_length: 11
clone_size: NA
v_call: TRBV2
cdr3_nt: TGTGCCAGCAGGGGAGAAGAGACCCAGTACTTC
cdr3_aa: CASRGEETQYF

d_call: TRBD1
j_call: TRBJ2-7
cdr3_length: 16
clone_size: NA
v_call: TRBV18
cdr3_nt: TGTGCCAGCTCACCGACCGGGACAGGAGTTTCCTACGAGCAGTACTTC
cdr3_aa: CASSPTGTGVSYEQYF

d_call: NA
j_call: TRBJ1-1
cdr3_length: 13
clone_size: NA
v_call: TRBV4-3
cdr3_nt: TGCGCCAGCAGCCAAAGAGTGAACACTGAAGCTTTCTTT
cdr3_aa: CASSQRVNTEAFF

d_call: NA
j_call: TRBJ1-1
cdr3_length: 13
clone_size: NA
v_call: TRBV14
cdr3_nt: TGTGCCAGCAGCGGACTGCCGAACACTGAAGCTTTCTTT
cdr3_aa: CASSGLPNTEAFF

d_call: NA
j_call: TRBJ1-5
cdr3_length: 13
clone_size: NA
v_call: TRBV5-5
cdr3_nt: TGTGCCAGCAGCTTGGTGGCAGATCAGCCCCAGCATTTT
cdr3_aa: CASSLVADQPQHF

d_call: TRBD1
j_call: TRBJ1-3
cdr3_length: 15
clone_size: NA
v_call: TRBV11-1
cdr3_nt: TGTGCCAGCAGCTTCCGCGGGACAGGCGGAAACACCATATATTTT
cdr3_aa: CASSFRGTGGNTIYF

d_call: NA
j_call: TRBJ1-1
cdr3_length: 17
clone_size: NA
v_call: TRBV2
cdr3_nt: TGTGCCAGCAGTGAAACGCCGAGCTTAAGAATGAACACTGAAGCTTTCTTT
cdr3_aa: CASSETPSLRMNTEAFF

d_call: NA
j_call: TRBJ1-5
cdr3_length: 13
clone_size: NA
v_call: TRBV7-9
cdr3_nt: TGTGCCAGCAGCTTAGGGGGTGGGCAGCCCCAGCATTTT
cdr3_aa: CASSLGGGQPQHF

d_call: NA
j_call: TRBJ1-4
cdr3_length: 18
clone_size: NA
v_call: TRBV5-4
cdr3_nt: TGTGCCAGCAGCTTGCCCGAGGGGCAGGCAGGCACTAATGAAAAACTGTTTTTT
cdr3_aa: CASSLPEGQAGTNEKLFF

d_call: TRBD1
j_call: TRBJ1-2
cdr3_length: 18
clone_size: NA
v_call: TRBV5-1
cdr3_nt: TGCGCCAGCAGTTTAGATAGGGACAGGGGAGGACTTAACTATGGCTACACCTTC
cdr3_aa: CASSLDRDRGGLNYGYTF

d_call: NA
j_call: TRBJ2-1
cdr3_length: 15
clone_size: NA
v_call: TRBV7-6
cdr3_nt: TGTGCCAGCAGCTTAATGTCAGGGGCCTACAATGAGCAGTTCTTC
cdr3_aa: CASSLMSGAYNEQFF

d_call: NA
j_call: TRBJ2-5
cdr3_length: 12
clone_size: NA
v_call: TRBV7-2
cdr3_nt: TGTGCCAGCAGCTCAAGAGGGGAGACCCAGTACTTC
cdr3_aa: CASSSRGETQYF

d_call: NA
j_call: TRBJ2-5
cdr3_length: 15
clone_size: NA
v_call: TRBV7-8
cdr3_nt: TGTGCCAGCAGCTTTACCGGACCAGTGGGAGAGACCCAGTACTTC
cdr3_aa: CASSFTGPVGETQYF

d_call: TRBD2
j_call: TRBJ2-3
cdr3_length: 15
clone_size: NA
v_call: TRBV14
cdr3_nt: TGTGCCAGCACCCGTAGCGGGAGGGGAACAGATACGCAGTATTTT
cdr3_aa: CASTRSGRGTDTQYF

d_call: TRBD1
j_call: TRBJ1-2
cdr3_length: 15
clone_size: NA
v_call: TRBV19
cdr3_nt: TGTGCCAGTAGTATCCAGGCAGGGGGAAGCTATGGCTACACCTTC
cdr3_aa: CASSIQAGGSYGYTF

d_call: NA
j_call: TRBJ2-7
cdr3_length: 14
clone_size: NA
v_call: TRBV7-9
cdr3_nt: TGTGCCAGCAGCTACGGGACGTTAGCCTACGAGCAGTACTTC
cdr3_aa: CASSYGTLAYEQYF

d_call: TRBD2
j_call: TRBJ2-7
cdr3_length: 14
clone_size: NA
v_call: TRBV15
cdr3_nt: TGTGCCACCAGCAAAGGACTAGCGGTTTACGAGCAGTACTTC
cdr3_aa: CATSKGLAVYEQYF

d_call: NA
j_call: TRBJ2-4
cdr3_length: 13
clone_size: few
v_call: TRBV9
cdr3_nt: TGTGCCAGCAGCCCGGACAGCAAAAACATTCAGTACTTC
cdr3_aa: CASSPDSKNIQYF

d_call: NA
j_call: TRBJ1-1
cdr3_length: 15
clone_size: NA
v_call: TRBV2
cdr3_nt: TGTGCCAGCAGTCCCCTTTCCAGGCGGAACACTGAAGCTTTCTTT
cdr3_aa: CASSPLSRRNTEAFF

d_call: NA
j_call: TRBJ1-1
cdr3_length: 15
clone_size: NA
v_call: TRBV30
cdr3_nt: TGTGCCTGGGACCGCCGGACAGACATGAACACTGAAGCTTTCTTT
cdr3_aa: CAWDRRTDMNTEAFF

d_call: NA
j_call: TRBJ1-3
cdr3_length: 19
clone_size: NA
v_call: TRBV6-4
cdr3_nt: TGTGCCAGCAGTGACTTGATTGGGAGTTCATCGACGAGAGGAAACACCATATATTTT
cdr3_aa: CASSDLIGSSSTRGNTIYF